This record concerns one TCR beta chain sequence. Antigen: not known. These data originate in a study of persistence of HIV-infected CD4 T cells. The germline V and J ends were trimmed by 0 bases and 4 bases, with 12 bases remaining between them. Looked up from germline, CDR1 is KGHSH and CDR2 is LQKENI. The CDR3 has 16 residues. Cells were stimulated with CMV-infected fibroblast lysates at 10 ug/mL. CD40L/CD69 double-negative CD45RO-high memory CD4+ T cells were collected. The immunoSEQ assay was version 4, run in survey mode. Clones were sequenced by immunoSEQ multiplex PCR, and TCRdb holds only the in-frame ones, with some missing. The table includes under 60,000 clones, more than 70% detected once. Study-level points and caveats: Antigen-responding cells were enriched for degenerate expanded CDR3beta sequences.

The J gene is TRBJ2-2, the V gene TRBV18, with D hard to call. Sequences were derived from CD4+ T cells sorted from PBMCs after roughly 18-hour stimulation, sampled from a patient who received antiretroviral therapy. The sequence was obtained from an adult man with HIV who was CMV-seropositive. CDR3 region: CASSPPASTFTGELFF. CDR3 nucleotide sequence: TGTGCCAGCTCACCACCGGCCAGTACTTTCACCGGGGAGCTGTTTTTT.